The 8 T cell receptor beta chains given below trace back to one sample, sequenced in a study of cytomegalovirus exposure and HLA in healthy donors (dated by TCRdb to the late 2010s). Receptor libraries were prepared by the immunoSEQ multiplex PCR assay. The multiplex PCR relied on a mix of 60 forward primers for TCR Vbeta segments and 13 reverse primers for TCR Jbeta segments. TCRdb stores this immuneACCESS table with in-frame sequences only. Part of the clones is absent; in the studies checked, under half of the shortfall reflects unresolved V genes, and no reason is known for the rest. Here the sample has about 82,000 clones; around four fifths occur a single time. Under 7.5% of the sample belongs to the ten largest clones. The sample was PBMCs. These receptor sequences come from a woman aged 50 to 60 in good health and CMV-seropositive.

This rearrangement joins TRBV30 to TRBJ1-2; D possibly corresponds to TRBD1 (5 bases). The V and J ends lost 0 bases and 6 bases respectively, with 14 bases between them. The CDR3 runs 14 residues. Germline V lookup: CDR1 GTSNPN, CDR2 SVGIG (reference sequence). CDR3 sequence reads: CAWSVGVAGNGYTF. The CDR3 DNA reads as TGTGCCTGGAGTGTAGGAGTCGCAGGGAATGGCTACACCTTC. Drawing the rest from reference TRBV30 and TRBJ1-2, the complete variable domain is SQTIHQWPATLVQPVGSPLSLECTVEGTSNPNLYWYRQAAGRGLQLLFYSVGIGQISSEVPQNLSASRPQDRQFILSSKKLLLSDSGFYLCAWSVGVAGNGYTFGSGTRLTVV.

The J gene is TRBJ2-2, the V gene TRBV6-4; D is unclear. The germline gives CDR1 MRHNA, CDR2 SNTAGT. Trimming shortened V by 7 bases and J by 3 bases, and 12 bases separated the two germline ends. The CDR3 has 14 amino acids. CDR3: CASKLHTDTGELFF. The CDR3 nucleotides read TGTGCCAGCAAGCTGCATACAGACACCGGGGAGCTGTTTTTT.

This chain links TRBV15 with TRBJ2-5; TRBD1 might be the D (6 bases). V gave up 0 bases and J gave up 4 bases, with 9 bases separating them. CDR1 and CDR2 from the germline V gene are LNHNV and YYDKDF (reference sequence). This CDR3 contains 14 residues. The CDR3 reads CATSREPRGETQYF. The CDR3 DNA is TGTGCCACCAGCAGAGAGCCCAGGGGAGAGACCCAGTACTTC.

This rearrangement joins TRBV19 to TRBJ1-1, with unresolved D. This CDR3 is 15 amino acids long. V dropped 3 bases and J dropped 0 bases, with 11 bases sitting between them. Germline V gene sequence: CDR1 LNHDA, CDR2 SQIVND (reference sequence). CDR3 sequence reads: CASSIRGNMNTEAFF. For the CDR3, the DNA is TGTGCCAGTAGTATTCGCGGGAACATGAACACTGAAGCTTTCTTT.

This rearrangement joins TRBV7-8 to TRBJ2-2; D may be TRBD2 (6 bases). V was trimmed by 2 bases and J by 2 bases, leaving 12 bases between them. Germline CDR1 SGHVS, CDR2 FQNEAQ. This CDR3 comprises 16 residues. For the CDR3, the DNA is TGTGCCAGCAGCTTAAGAGTGGGAGGCAACACCGGGGAGCTGTTTTTT. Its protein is CASSLRVGGNTGELFF.

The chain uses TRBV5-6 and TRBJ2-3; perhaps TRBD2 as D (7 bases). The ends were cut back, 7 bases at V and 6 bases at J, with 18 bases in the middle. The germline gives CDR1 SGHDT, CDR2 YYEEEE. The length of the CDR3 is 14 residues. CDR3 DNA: TGTGCCAGCCAAATAGCGGGTGACAGGGATACGCAGTATTTT. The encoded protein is CASQIAGDRDTQYF. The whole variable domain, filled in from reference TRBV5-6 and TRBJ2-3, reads DAGVTQSPTHLIKTRGQQVTLRCSPKSGHDTVSWYQQALGQGPQFIFQYYEEEERQRGNFPDRFSGHQFPNYSSELNVNALLLGDSALYLCASQIAGDRDTQYFGPGTRLTVL.

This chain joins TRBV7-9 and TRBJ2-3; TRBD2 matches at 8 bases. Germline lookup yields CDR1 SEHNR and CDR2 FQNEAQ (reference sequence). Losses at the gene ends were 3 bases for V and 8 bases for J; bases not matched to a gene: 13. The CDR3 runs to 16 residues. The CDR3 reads CASSFLGREESGTQYF. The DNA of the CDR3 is TGTGCCAGCAGCTTTTTAGGGCGGGAGGAATCAGGTACGCAGTATTTT.

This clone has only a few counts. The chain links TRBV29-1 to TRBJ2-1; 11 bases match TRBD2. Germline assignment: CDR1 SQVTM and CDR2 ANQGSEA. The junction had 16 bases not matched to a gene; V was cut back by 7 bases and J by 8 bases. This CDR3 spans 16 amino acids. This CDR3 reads CSGGGLAGGLWDEQFF. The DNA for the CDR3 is TGCAGCGGTGGGGGGCTAGCGGGAGGATTATGGGATGAGCAGTTCTTC.